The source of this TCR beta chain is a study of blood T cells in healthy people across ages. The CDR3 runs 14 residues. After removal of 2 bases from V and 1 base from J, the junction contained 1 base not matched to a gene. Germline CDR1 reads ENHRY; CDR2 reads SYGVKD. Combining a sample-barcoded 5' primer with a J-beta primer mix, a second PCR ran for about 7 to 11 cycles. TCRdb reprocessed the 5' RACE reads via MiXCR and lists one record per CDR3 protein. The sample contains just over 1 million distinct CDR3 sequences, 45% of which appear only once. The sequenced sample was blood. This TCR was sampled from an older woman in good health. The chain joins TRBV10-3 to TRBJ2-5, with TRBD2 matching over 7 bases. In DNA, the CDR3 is TGTGCCATCAGTGAGGCTAGCGGCCAAGAGACCCAGTACTTC. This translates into CAISEASGQETQYF.